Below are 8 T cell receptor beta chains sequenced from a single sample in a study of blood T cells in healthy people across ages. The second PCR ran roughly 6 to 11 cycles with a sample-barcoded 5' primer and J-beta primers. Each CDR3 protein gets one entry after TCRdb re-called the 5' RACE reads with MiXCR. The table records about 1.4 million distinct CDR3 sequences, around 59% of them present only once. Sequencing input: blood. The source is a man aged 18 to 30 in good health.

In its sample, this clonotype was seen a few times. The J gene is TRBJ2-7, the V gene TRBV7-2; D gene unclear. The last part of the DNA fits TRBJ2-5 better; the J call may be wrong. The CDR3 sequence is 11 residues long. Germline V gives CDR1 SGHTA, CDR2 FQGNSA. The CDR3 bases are TGTGCCAGCAGCGAAGGTCAGACCCAGTACTTC. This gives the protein CASSEGQTQYF.

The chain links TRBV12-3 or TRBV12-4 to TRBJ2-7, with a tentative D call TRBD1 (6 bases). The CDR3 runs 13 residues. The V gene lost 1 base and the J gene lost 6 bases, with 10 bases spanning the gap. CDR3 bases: TGTGCCAGCAGTTTAGGACAGGAAAGCGAGCAGTACTTC. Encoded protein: CASSLGQESEQYF.

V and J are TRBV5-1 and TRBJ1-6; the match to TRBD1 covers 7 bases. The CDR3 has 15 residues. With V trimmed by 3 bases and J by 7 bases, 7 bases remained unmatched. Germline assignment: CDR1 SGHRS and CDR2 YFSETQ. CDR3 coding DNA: TGCGCCAGCAGCTCCCGGACAGGAACGAATTCACCCCTCCACTTT. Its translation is CASSSRTGTNSPLHF.

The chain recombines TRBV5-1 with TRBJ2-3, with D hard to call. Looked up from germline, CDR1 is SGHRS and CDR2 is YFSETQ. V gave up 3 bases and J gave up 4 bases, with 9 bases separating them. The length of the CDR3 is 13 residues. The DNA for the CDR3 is TGCGCCAGCAGCTGGTGGTACCCAGATACGCAGTATTTT. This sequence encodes CASSWWYPDTQYF.

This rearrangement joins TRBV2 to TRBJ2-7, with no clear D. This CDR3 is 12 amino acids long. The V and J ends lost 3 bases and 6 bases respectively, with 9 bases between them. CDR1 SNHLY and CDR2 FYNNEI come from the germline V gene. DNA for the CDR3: TGTGCCAGCAGTGATCAGCCCAGCGAGCAGTACTTC. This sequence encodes CASSDQPSEQYF.

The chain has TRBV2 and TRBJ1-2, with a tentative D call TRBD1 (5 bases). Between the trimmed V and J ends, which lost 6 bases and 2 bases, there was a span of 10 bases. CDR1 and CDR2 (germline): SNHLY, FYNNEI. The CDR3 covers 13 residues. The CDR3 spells CASRWGVNYGYTF. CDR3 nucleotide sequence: TGTGCCAGCAGATGGGGGGTAAACTATGGCTACACCTTC.

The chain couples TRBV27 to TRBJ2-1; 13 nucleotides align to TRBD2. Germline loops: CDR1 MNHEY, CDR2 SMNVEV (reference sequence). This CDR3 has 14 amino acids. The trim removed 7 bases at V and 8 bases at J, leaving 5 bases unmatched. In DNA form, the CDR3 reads TGTGCCAGCACTAGGACTAGCGGGGGCGATGAGCAGTTCTTC. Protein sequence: CASTRTSGGDEQFF.

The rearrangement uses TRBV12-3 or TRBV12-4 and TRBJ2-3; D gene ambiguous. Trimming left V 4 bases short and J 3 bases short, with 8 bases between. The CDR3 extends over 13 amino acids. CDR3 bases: TGTGCCAGCAGTTACATAGCTACAGATACGCAGTATTTT. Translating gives CASSYIATDTQYF.